This passage covers 10 T cell receptor beta chains from one sample sequenced in a study of pediatric ulcerative colitis. Repertoires were generated with immunoSEQ multiplex PCR, while TCRdb's copy carries only in-frame clones and drops some. The table records tens of thousands of clones, about nine tenths of them present only once. The sequenced sample was blood. All receptors derive from a boy aged 10-17 years who was a control in a study of pediatric ulcerative colitis.

The rearrangement uses TRBV2 and TRBJ2-1, with TRBD2 matching over 10 bases. Germline-derived CDR1 and CDR2 are SNHLY and FYNNEI. J gave up 4 bases and V 8 bases, and 5 bases lay outside the gene matches. The CDR3 spans 14 residues. CDR3 region: CASGGLAQYNEQFF. Written as DNA, the CDR3 is TGTGCCAGCGGGGGACTAGCGCAGTACAATGAGCAGTTCTTC.

The gene calls are TRBV27 and TRBJ2-1, with a possible D match to TRBD2 (5 bases). The germline CDR1 and CDR2 sequences are MNHEY and SMNVEV (reference sequence). V lost 5 bases, J lost 7 bases, and 21 bases lay in between. The CDR3 is 16 amino acids. CDR3 in amino acids: CASSTSSLFPANEQFF. In nucleotides, the CDR3 is TGTGCCAGCAGTACTAGTTCTCTATTCCCCGCAAATGAGCAGTTCTTC.

The rearrangement uses TRBV6-1 and TRBJ2-7; 9 bases align to TRBD2. J gave up 6 bases and V 4 bases, and 13 bases lay outside the gene matches. This CDR3 is 16 amino acids long. CDR1 and CDR2 from the germline V gene are MNHNS and SASEGT. The CDR3 region is CASSVPFSGGGREQYF. In DNA form, the CDR3 reads TGTGCCAGCAGTGTCCCCTTTAGCGGGGGAGGGCGCGAGCAGTACTTC.

The chain is built from TRBV28 and TRBJ2-1; D uncertain. The CDR3 extends over 15 amino acids. Deletions cut 6 bases from V and 0 bases from J, with 12 bases between. Per the germline V gene, CDR1 is MDHEN and CDR2 is SYDVKM. In nucleotides, the CDR3 is TGTGCCAGCAGGACCCCTTTGAGCTCCTACAATGAGCAGTTCTTC. Its translation: CASRTPLSSYNEQFF.

The V call is TRBV9, the J call TRBJ2-7, with D possibly being TRBD1 (5 bases). The germline V and J ends were trimmed by 0 bases and 13 bases, with 14 bases remaining between them. Germline V gene lookup returns CDR1 SGDLS and CDR2 YYNGEE. The CDR3 consists of 12 residues. For the CDR3, the DNA is TGTGCCAGCAGCGTAGGCAGGGCAAAATTATACTTC. Translating gives CASSVGRAKLYF.

The rearrangement links TRBV7-2 to TRBJ1-2, with a possible D match to TRBD1 (6 bases). Per germline, CDR1 SGHTA and CDR2 FQGNSA. V was cut by 7 bases and J by 5 bases, with 11 bases left in between. This CDR3 has 12 residues. The CDR3 DNA follows: TGTGCCAGCAAGGAGGGGGGTTATGGCTACACCTTC. Protein: CASKEGGYGYTF.

The chain combines TRBV5-6 with TRBJ1-2; D perhaps matches TRBD1 (5 bases). Germline lookup yields CDR1 SGHDT and CDR2 YYEEEE. Trimming removed 4 bases at V and 0 bases at J, with 16 bases between. The CDR3 consists of 16 residues. The CDR3 loop is CASSRTPGHANYGYTF. As DNA, the CDR3 is TGTGCCAGCAGCCGAACACCCGGACACGCTAACTATGGCTACACCTTC.

This clone has a single count. The genes are TRBV25-1 and TRBJ2-3, with D perhaps matching TRBD2 (6 bases). CDR3 length equals 16 residues. With 5 bases removed from V and 1 base from J, the gap between germline ends came to 16 bases. Germline-derived CDR1 and CDR2 are MGHDK and SYGVNS. The CDR3 spells CASSYQRVGRTDTQYF. As DNA, the CDR3 is TGTGCCAGCAGTTATCAGCGGGTAGGGCGCACAGATACGCAGTATTTT.

Note on this clone: A junction boundary mismatches the germline segment, possibly from a read error. For the CDR3, the DNA is TGTACCAGCAGGTTAACGGGGAACACTGAAGCTTTCTTT. This encodes CTSRLTGNTEAFF. The V call is TRBV7-6, the J call TRBJ1-1; D uncertain. Germline V CDR1 and CDR2: SGHVS, FNYEAQ. The CDR3 loop spans 13 amino acids.

J is TRBJ1-1 and V is TRBV9; a weak D match, TRBD1 (6 bases). Deletions cut 6 bases from V and 7 bases from J, with 19 bases between. From germline, CDR1 is SGDLS and CDR2 YYNGEE. CDR3 length equals 14 residues. Here the CDR3 reads CASTLGLQGSEAFF. For the CDR3, the DNA is TGTGCCAGCACCCTAGGATTACAGGGTAGTGAAGCTTTCTTT.